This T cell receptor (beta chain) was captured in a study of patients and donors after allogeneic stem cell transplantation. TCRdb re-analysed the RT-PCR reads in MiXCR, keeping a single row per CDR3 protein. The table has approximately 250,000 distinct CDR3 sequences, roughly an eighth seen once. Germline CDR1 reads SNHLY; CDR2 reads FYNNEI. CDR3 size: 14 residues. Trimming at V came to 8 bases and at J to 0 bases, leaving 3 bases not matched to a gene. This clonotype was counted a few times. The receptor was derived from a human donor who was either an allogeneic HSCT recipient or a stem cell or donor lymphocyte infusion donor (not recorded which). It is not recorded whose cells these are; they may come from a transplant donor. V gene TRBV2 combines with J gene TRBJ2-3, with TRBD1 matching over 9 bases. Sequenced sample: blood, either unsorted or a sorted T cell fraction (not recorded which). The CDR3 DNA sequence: TGTGCCAGCGTACAGGGGGCAAGCACAGATACGCAGTATTTT. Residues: CASVQGASTDTQYF. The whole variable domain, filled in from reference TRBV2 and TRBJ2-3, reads EPEVTQTPSHQVTQMGQEVILRCVPISNHLYFYWYRQILGQKVEFLVSFYNNEISEKSEIFDDQFSVERPDGSNFTLKIRSTKLEDSAMYFCASVQGASTDTQYFGPGTRLTVL.